The clone carrying this TCR beta chain occurred many times. Its target is unknown. Over 18 months, lack of ophthalmopathy progression marked Graves' hyperthyroidism as stable. Patients were aged 18 to 65, had disease duration under 2 months, and had newly diagnosed hyperthyroidism. V gave up 1 base and J gave up 1 base, with 10 bases separating them. This CDR3 contains 15 residues. The data stem from a study of T cells in Graves' hyperthyroidism and ophthalmopathy. Study summary: Peripheral blood was taken when the disease was first diagnosed, before any treatment began. Study-wide points: Ophthalmopathy prediction by the model preceded onset by a median about 6.3 months.

RNA transcripts served as the template for amplifying TCR beta CDR3 regions. TCR CDR3 underwent first-round RT-PCR with the HTBI primer set. TCRdb re-called the multiplex PCR reads with MiXCR, one entry per CDR3 protein. The sample records about 520,000 distinct CDR3 sequences, less than 25% being singletons. The source is a man between 18 and 29 years old with Graves' hyperthyroidism. The chain joins TRBV12-3 or TRBV12-4 to TRBJ1-1; no firm D call. Sequenced material: blood. The DNA for the CDR3 is TGTGCCAGCAGTTTAGGTGGAAGCCAGAACACTGAAGCTTTCTTT. This encodes CASSLGGSQNTEAFF.